One and the same sample provided the 17 T cell receptor beta chains below, sequenced in a study of response to subunit inactivated influenza vaccine (dated by TCRdb to the late 2010s). The method was RT-PCR. TCRdb records Illumina HiSeq 2500 as the sequencer. In-frame beta chains were kept once TCRdb had trimmed the public reads at Q25 with fastp and called clones with MiXCR. Merged by CDR3 protein, the rows form single entries marked with the most common genes and DNA. In this sample the table shows about 610,000 distinct CDR3 sequences, 14% of which occur a single time. Of the sample, around 10% is held by the ten largest clones. The input for sequencing was PBMCs from blood, taken roughly 12 days after vaccination. The receptors were gathered from a man aged 50 to 59 who received an inactivated influenza vaccine. Donor details come from another sample of the same person, matched by shared clones.

This clonotype was picked up a small number of times. This chain connects TRBV20-1 to TRBJ2-1; D not resolved. V was clipped by 0 bases and J by 7 bases, with 7 bases between them. CDR1 and CDR2 from the germline V gene are DFQATT and SNEGSKA (reference sequence). The CDR3 has 12 amino acids. The DNA of the CDR3 is TGCAGTGCTAGAGATGACTTTAATGAGCAGTTCTTC. Its protein is CSARDDFNEQFF.

This clonotype has a handful of counts. The chain has TRBV30 and TRBJ2-7; perhaps TRBD1 as D (5 bases). CDR1 is GTSNPN, CDR2 SVGIG, per germline (reference sequence). V dropped 0 bases and J dropped 3 bases, with 6 bases sitting between them. CDR3 length equals 12 residues. The CDR3, as DNA: TGTGCCTGGAGTGTAAGGGGCTACGAGCAGTACTTC. Translation: CAWSVRGYEQYF. Looking up the rest from reference TRBV30 and TRBJ2-7 gives the full variable domain: SQTIHQWPATLVQPVGSPLSLECTVEGTSNPNLYWYRQAAGRGLQLLFYSVGIGQISSEVPQNLSASRPQDRQFILSSKKLLLSDSGFYLCAWSVRGYEQYFGPGTRLTVT.

This chain joins TRBV7-9 and TRBJ2-7; TRBD2 matches 10 bases. CDR1 and CDR2 (germline): SEHNR, FQNEAQ (reference sequence). CDR3 size: 14 residues. The trim removed 4 bases at V and 6 bases at J, leaving 6 bases unmatched. The DNA for the CDR3 is TGTGCCAGCAGCTCAGCGGGAGGGCCGCTCGAGCAGTACTTC. Translating it yields CASSSAGGPLEQYF. The full variable domain, its missing parts supplied by reference TRBV7-9 and TRBJ2-7, is DTGVSQNPRHKITKRGQNVTFRCDPISEHNRLYWYRQTLGQGPEFLTYFQNEAQLEKSRLLSDRFSAERPKGSFSTLEIQRTEQGDSAMYLCASSSAGGPLEQYFGPGTRLTVT.

The CDR3 here is CASSIETGAETQYF. As DNA, the CDR3 is TGTGCCAGTAGTATAGAGACAGGGGCAGAGACCCAGTACTTC. The chain joins TRBV19 to TRBJ2-5, with 8 bases matching TRBD1. The length of the CDR3 is 14 residues. Germline-derived CDR1 and CDR2 are LNHDA and SQIVND (reference sequence). Trimming took 0 bases from V and 4 from J; bases not matched to a gene: 1.

The sample holds a few counts of this clonotype. The chain recombines TRBV24-1 with TRBJ2-5; D gene unclear. The V gene's germline CDR1 is KGHDR and CDR2 SFDVKD. The CDR3 loop spans 17 amino acids. The V end lost 0 bases, the J end lost 2 bases, and 15 bases lay between the germline ends. Written as DNA, the CDR3 is TGTGCCACCAGTGATTTGCCGCAGGTCGACCCTCAAGAGACCCAGTACTTC. Its translation is CATSDLPQVDPQETQYF.

The rearrangement joins TRBV29-1 to TRBJ2-3, with a tentative D call TRBD1 (5 bases). Trimming took off 2 bases at V and 4 bases at J, with 10 bases between the two ends. Germline V gives CDR1 SQVTM, CDR2 ANQGSEA. The CDR3 sequence is 13 residues long. The CDR3 sequence: CSVERGRADTQYF. CDR3 DNA sequence: TGCAGCGTTGAAAGGGGCAGGGCAGATACGCAGTATTTT.

This chain joins TRBV7-6 and TRBJ2-2; tentatively, D is TRBD1 or TRBD2 (5 bases each). The CDR3 contains 16 residues. Trimming pared 1 base from V and 6 bases from J, leaving 15 bases between. Germline CDR1 SGHVS, CDR2 FNYEAQ. The CDR3 coding sequence is TGTGCCAGCAGCTTAGGTAGTCTACGGGACGCCGGGGAGCTGTTTTTT. This encodes CASSLGSLRDAGELFF.

The chain carries TRBV15 and TRBJ1-5; unclear D gene. CDR1 and CDR2 from the germline V gene are LNHNV and YYDKDF (reference sequence). Trimming shortened V by 5 bases and J by 6 bases, and 8 bases separated the two germline ends. CDR3 size: 12 residues. The CDR3 region has the DNA TGTGCCACCAGCGTAGGCGGTCAGCCCCAGCATTTT. Its protein product is CATSVGGQPQHF.

J is TRBJ2-2 and V is TRBV15; no clear D gene. This CDR3 comprises 15 residues. In germline, CDR1 is LNHNV, CDR2 YYDKDF (reference sequence). V lost 6 bases and J lost 0, with 11 bases in between. The CDR3 sequence: CATRKTLSNTGELFF. The CDR3, as DNA: TGTGCCACCAGAAAAACCCTGTCGAACACCGGGGAGCTGTTTTTT.

The rearrangement links TRBV9 to TRBJ2-1, with 11 bases that match TRBD1. Trimming removed 3 bases from V and 8 bases from J; junction bases left unmatched: 10. Germline assignment: CDR1 SGDLS and CDR2 YYNGEE. There are 16 residues in the CDR3. The CDR3: CASSASGTGGRYEQFF. The CDR3 bases are TGTGCCAGCAGCGCCTCCGGGACAGGGGGTAGGTATGAGCAGTTCTTC. Full variable domain (rest looked up from reference TRBV9 and TRBJ2-1): DSGVTQTPKHLITATGQRVTLRCSPRSGDLSVYWYQQSLDQGLQFLIQYYNGEERAKGNILERFSAQQFPDLHSELNLSSLELGDSALYFCASSASGTGGRYEQFFGPGTRLTVL.

This clonotype was seen a handful of times. The chain joins TRBV3-1 to TRBJ1-1, with D tentatively TRBD1 (6 bases). CDR3 size: 13 residues. Germline values: CDR1 LGHDT, CDR2 YNNKEL (reference sequence). The germline V and J ends were trimmed by 4 bases and 6 bases, with 12 bases remaining between them. The CDR3 protein is CASSRIGGAEAFF. CDR3 DNA: TGTGCCAGCAGCCGAATAGGGGGGGCTGAAGCTTTCTTT.

This chain connects TRBV6-6 to TRBJ1-4; TRBD1 matches 10 bases. Looked up from germline, CDR1 is MNHNY and CDR2 is SVGAGI (reference sequence). After removal of 7 bases from V and 7 bases from J, the junction contained 3 bases not matched to a gene. The CDR3 contains 13 residues. The CDR3 nucleotides read TGTGCCAGCAACCGGGACAGGGGTGAAAAACTGTTTTTT. Protein: CASNRDRGEKLFF.

In its sample, this clonotype was seen many times. This chain joins TRBV7-9 and TRBJ1-2, with a weak D call TRBD1 (6 bases). The CDR3 is 13 amino acids. Germline assignment: CDR1 SEHNR and CDR2 FQNEAQ (reference sequence). V lost 6 bases and J 4 bases, leaving 12 bases between the germline ends. CDR3: CASSRRQVYGYTF. CDR3 nucleotides: TGTGCCAGCAGTCGGAGACAGGTCTATGGCTACACCTTC.

This clonotype was seen repeatedly, ten times or more. This chain links TRBV4-1 with TRBJ2-1, with TRBD2 matching 7 bases. Per germline, CDR1 MGHRA and CDR2 YSYEKL. The CDR3 has 15 amino acids. The junction had 2 bases not matched to a gene; V was cut back by 1 base and J by 2 bases. The chain's CDR3 is CASSQGGGAYNEQFF. The CDR3 DNA reads TGCGCCAGCAGCCAAGGGGGGGGGGCCTACAATGAGCAGTTCTTC.

The V call is TRBV20-1, the J call TRBJ2-4; D is perhaps TRBD2 (5 bases). V shed 3 bases and J shed 6 bases, with 18 bases lying between them. Looked up from germline, CDR1 is DFQATT and CDR2 is SNEGSKA (reference sequence). The CDR3 length is 15 residues. The CDR3 reads CSASGGWLAGNIQYF. As DNA, the CDR3 is TGCAGTGCTAGTGGAGGTTGGCTAGCAGGAAACATTCAGTACTTC.

V is TRBV7-2 and J is TRBJ2-6; D is unclear. This CDR3 is built from 14 residues. Germline V CDR1 and CDR2: SGHTA, FQGNSA. V was shortened by 8 bases and J by 0 bases, with 8 bases between the two germline ends. In nucleotides, the CDR3 is TGTGCCAGCGAATCTAACTCTGGGGCCAACGTCCTGACTTTC. Its protein is CASESNSGANVLTF.

Only a few counts were recorded for this clonotype. The gene calls are TRBV27 and TRBJ2-6, with TRBD1 identical over 7 bases. The CDR3 is 17 amino acids. CDR1 MNHEY and CDR2 SMNVEV come from the germline V gene (reference sequence). With 4 bases clipped from V and 0 bases from J, the junction kept 6 bases outside the gene matches. The DNA of the CDR3 is TGTGCCAGCAGTTCCCCGGGACAGTCCTCTGGGGCCAACGTCCTGACTTTC. Its translation is CASSSPGQSSGANVLTF.